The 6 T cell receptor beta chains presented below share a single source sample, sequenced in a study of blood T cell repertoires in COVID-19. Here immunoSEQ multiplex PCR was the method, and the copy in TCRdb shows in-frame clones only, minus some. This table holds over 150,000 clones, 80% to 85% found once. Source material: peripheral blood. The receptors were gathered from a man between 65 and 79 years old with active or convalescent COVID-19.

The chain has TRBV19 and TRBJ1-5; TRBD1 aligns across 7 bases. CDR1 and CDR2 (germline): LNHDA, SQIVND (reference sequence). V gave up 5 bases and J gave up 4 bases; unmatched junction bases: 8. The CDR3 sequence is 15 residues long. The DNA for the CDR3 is TGTGCCAGTAGTCTGGGTGAGGGGGCTAATCAGCCCCAGCATTTT. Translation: CASSLGEGANQPQHF.

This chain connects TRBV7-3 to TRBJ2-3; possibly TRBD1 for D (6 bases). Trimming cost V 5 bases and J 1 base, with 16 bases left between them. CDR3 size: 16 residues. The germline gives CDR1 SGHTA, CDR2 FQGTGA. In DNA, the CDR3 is TGTGCCAGCAGCGAACAAGGGACAACCCGCACAGATACGCAGTATTTT. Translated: CASSEQGTTRTDTQYF.

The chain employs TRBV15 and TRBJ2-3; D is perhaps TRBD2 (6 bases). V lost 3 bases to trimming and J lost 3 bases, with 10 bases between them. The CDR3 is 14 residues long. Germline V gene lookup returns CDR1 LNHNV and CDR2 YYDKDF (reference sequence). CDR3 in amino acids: CATSSRLVTDTQYF. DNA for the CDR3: TGTGCCACCAGCAGCAGACTAGTTACAGATACGCAGTATTTT.

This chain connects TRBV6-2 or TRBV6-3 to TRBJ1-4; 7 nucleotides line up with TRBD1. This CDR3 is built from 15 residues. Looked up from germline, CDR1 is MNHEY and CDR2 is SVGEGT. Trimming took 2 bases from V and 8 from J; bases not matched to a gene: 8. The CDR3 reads CASSYRWGQYEKLFF. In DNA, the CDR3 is TGTGCCAGCAGTTACAGGTGGGGACAGTACGAAAAACTGTTTTTT.

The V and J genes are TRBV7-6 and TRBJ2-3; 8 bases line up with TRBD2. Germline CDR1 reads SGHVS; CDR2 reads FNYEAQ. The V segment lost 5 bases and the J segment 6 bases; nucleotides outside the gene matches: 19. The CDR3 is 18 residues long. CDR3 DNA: TGTGCCAGCAGCCTCCAGGCGCGGGGGCAGAGCGGGAGCGATACGCAGTATTTT. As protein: CASSLQARGQSGSDTQYF.

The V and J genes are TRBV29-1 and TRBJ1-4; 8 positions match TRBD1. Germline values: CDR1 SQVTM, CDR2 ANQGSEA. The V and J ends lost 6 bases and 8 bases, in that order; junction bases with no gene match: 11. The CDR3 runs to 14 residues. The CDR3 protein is CSVRTGRRDEKLFF. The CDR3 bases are TGCAGCGTGCGGACAGGGAGGAGAGACGAAAAACTGTTTTTT.